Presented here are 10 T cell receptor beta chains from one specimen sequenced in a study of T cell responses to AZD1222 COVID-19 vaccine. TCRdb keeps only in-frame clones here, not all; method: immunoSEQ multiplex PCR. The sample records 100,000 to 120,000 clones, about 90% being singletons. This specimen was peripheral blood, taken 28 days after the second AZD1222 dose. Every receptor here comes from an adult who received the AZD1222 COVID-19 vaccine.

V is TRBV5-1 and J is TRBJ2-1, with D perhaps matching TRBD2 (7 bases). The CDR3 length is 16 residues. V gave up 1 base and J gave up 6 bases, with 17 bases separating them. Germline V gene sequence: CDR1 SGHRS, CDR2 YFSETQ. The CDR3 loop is CASSLNGRGAGNEQFF. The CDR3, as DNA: TGCGCCAGCAGCTTGAACGGACGGGGGGCGGGCAATGAGCAGTTCTTC.

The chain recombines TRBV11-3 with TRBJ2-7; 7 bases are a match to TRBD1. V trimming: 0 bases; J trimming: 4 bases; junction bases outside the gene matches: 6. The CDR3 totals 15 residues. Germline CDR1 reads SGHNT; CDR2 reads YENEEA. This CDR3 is CASSLEEGAGYEQYF. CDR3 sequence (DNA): TGTGCCAGCAGCTTAGAAGAGGGGGCAGGGTACGAGCAGTACTTC.

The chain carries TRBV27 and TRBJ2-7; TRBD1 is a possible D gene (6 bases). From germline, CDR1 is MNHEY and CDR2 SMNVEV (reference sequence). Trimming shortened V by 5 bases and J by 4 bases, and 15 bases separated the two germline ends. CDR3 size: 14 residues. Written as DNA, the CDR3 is TGTGCCAGCAGTGAACAGGGTCTGGTGTACGAGCAGTACTTC. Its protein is CASSEQGLVYEQYF.

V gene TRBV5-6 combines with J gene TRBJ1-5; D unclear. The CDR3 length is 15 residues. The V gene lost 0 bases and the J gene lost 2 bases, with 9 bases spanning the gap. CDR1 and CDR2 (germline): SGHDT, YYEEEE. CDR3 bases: TGTGCCAGCAGCTTGGGGGCGGGAGGCAATCAGCCCCAGCATTTT. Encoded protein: CASSLGAGGNQPQHF.

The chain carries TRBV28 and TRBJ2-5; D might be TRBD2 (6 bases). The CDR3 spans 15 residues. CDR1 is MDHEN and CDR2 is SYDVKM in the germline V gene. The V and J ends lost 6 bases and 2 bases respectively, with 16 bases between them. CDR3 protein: CASSLPLAKQETQYF. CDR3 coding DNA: TGTGCCAGCAGCCTACCCCTAGCGAAGCAAGAGACCCAGTACTTC.

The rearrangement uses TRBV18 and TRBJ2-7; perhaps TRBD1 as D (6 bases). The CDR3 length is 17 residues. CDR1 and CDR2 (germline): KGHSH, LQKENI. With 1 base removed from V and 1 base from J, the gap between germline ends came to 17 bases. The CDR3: CASSPREATGPSYEQYF. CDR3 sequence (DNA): TGTGCCAGCTCACCACGGGAAGCGACAGGACCTTCCTACGAGCAGTACTTC.

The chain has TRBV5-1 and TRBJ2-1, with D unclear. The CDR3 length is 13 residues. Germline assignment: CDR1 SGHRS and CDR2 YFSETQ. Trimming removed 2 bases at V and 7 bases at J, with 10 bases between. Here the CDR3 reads CASSLWTENEQFF. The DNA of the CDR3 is TGCGCCAGCAGCTTATGGACCGAAAATGAGCAGTTCTTC.

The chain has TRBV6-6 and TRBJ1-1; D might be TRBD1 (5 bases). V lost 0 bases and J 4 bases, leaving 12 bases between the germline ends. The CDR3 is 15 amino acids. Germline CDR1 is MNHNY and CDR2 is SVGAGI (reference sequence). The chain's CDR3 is CASSYSPGSSTEAFF. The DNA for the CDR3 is TGTGCCAGCAGTTACTCTCCAGGGAGTAGCACTGAAGCTTTCTTT.

In DNA form, the CDR3 reads TGTGCCAGCAGTCCGACCGGGGGGGGCCGCGACTACGAGCAGTACTTC. It codes for CASSPTGGGRDYEQYF. J is TRBJ2-7 and V is TRBV27; 8 bases agree with TRBD2. V shed 5 bases, J shed 3 bases, and the junction held 12 bases outside the gene matches. This CDR3 is built from 16 residues. Germline-derived CDR1 and CDR2 are MNHEY and SMNVEV (reference sequence).

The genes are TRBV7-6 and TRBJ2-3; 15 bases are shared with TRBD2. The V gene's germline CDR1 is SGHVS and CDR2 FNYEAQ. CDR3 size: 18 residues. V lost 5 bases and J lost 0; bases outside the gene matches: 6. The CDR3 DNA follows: TGTGCCAGCAGCCGACCGGGACTAGCGGGGGGCAGCACAGATACGCAGTATTTT. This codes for CASSRPGLAGGSTDTQYF.